A selection of T cell receptor beta chains follows, all from one sample in a study of T cells in Graves' hyperthyroidism and ophthalmopathy. MiXCR was run by TCRdb on the multiplex PCR reads, yielding one entry per CDR3 protein. The table shows about 410,000 distinct CDR3 sequences, with 14% occurring only once. Sequenced: blood. The receptors were gathered from a woman aged 30 to 39 with Graves' ophthalmopathy. CDR3s leave out the opening cysteine and the closing phenylalanine or tryptophan. Fields, in order: J gene, D gene, V gene, CDR3 protein. The D gene is left open where the match is weak.

>TRBJ2-5|TRBD1|TRBV10-3
AISGTGAGGETQY
>TRBJ2-2|-|TRBV10-1
ASSESLGQANTGELF
>TRBJ2-7|TRBD2|TRBV27
ASSSGGFDYEQY
>TRBJ2-2|-|TRBV11-3
ASSRTLLNTGELF
>TRBJ1-1|TRBD1|TRBV20-1
SARGWSGQGYLVPEAF
>TRBJ2-7|-|TRBV28
ASSEDGAGYEQY
>TRBJ2-1|TRBD2|TRBV11-3
ASSLAGGLGEREQF
>TRBJ1-1|-|TRBV2
ASPGRSNSEAF
>TRBJ2-1|-|TRBV27
ASSPDRTYNEQF
>TRBJ2-3|TRBD1|TRBV7-2
ASSLDGQGGADTQY
>TRBJ1-2|-|TRBV30
AWSGARMSNT
>TRBJ2-1|-|TRBV6-1
ASRQGGGYTYNEQF
>TRBJ2-2|-|TRBV28
ASSPLGGGGTGELF
>TRBJ2-6|TRBD1|TRBV2
ASRERTGGANVLT
>TRBJ2-1|TRBD2|TRBV20-1
SARVTAAGGYNEQF
>TRBJ1-6|-|TRBV9
ASSVGGRVLLNSPLH
>TRBJ2-4|-|TRBV7-6
ASSLYGVAKNIQY
>TRBJ2-1|-|TRBV19
ASSTRTLQGGRTSYNEQF
>TRBJ2-7|TRBD1|TRBV28
ASSSGTVSSYEQY
>TRBJ2-3|TRBD2|TRBV3-1
ASSQVLAGGSDTQY
>TRBJ2-5|-|TRBV12-5
ASGATGGSGETQY
>TRBJ1-1|-|TRBV20-1
SARRTVPATEAF
>TRBJ2-1|TRBD2|TRBV3-1
ASSQSGTNYNEQF
>TRBJ2-1|-|TRBV2
ASKPEPGVLF
>TRBJ2-7|-|TRBV30
AWSVRGRGEQY
>TRBJ1-5|TRBD1|TRBV19
ASRRTGEDQPQH
>TRBJ1-4|-|TRBV30
AWSNRVPRNEKLF
>TRBJ2-1|TRBD2|TRBV6-2/TRBV6-3
ASSWTSGRGNEQF
>TRBJ1-2|-|TRBV7-2
ASSGGPGEDGYT
>TRBJ2-7|-|TRBV3-1
ASSQGGNQGLGGQY